This passage covers 29 T cell receptor beta chains from one sample sequenced in a study of cytomegalovirus exposure and HLA in healthy donors. Amplification used 60 Vbeta primers and 13 Jbeta primers. Profiled with immunoSEQ multiplex PCR; TCRdb holds only in-frame clones, not every one. The table has 150,000 to 200,000 clones, about 75% seen once. The material sequenced was PBMCs. These receptors originate from a man aged 18 to 35 in good health and CMV-seropositive.

The chain carries TRBV7-6 and TRBJ1-6, with D perhaps TRBD1 (6 bases). This CDR3 region has 15 residues. CDR1 is SGHVS and CDR2 is FNYEAQ in the germline V gene. Trimming took off 5 bases at V and 8 bases at J, with 16 bases between the two ends. CDR3 DNA sequence: TGTGCCAGCAGCCCGGTGAGGGGGGGCGATTCACCCCTCCACTTT. Its protein product is CASSPVRGGDSPLHF.

The genes are TRBV27 and TRBJ1-2; D unclear. Germline CDR1 reads MNHEY; CDR2 reads SMNVEV (reference sequence). CDR3 size: 11 residues. V lost 9 bases and J lost 6, with 11 bases in between. CDR3 loop: CASFGRHGYTF. Written as DNA, the CDR3 is TGTGCCAGTTTCGGTCGCCATGGCTACACCTTC.

This clone is a singleton in its sample. This chain links TRBV18 with TRBJ2-1; D call uncertain. Germline V gives CDR1 KGHSH, CDR2 LQKENI. Trimming pared 5 bases from V and 7 bases from J, leaving 9 bases between. This CDR3 has 12 amino acids. The CDR3 DNA follows: TGTGCCAGCTCAACCACATTGAATGAGCAGTTCTTC. It encodes CASSTTLNEQFF.

This clone was counted between two and nine times. The chain recombines TRBV28 with TRBJ1-1, with D tentatively TRBD1 (5 bases). The germline V and J ends were trimmed by 6 bases and 4 bases, with 12 bases remaining between them. The CDR3 contains 13 residues. CDR1 is MDHEN, CDR2 SYDVKM, per germline. This CDR3 reads CASRTFQGTEAFF. Written as DNA, the CDR3 is TGTGCCAGCAGAACGTTTCAGGGCACTGAAGCTTTCTTT. Using reference TRBV28 and TRBJ1-1 for the parts outside the CDR3, the full variable domain is DVKVTQSSRYLVKRTGEKVFLECVQDMDHENMFWYRQDPGLGLRLIYFSYDVKMKEKGDIPEGYSVSREKKERFSLILESASTNQTSMYLCASRTFQGTEAFFGQGTRLTVV.

The genes are TRBV10-2 and TRBJ1-1; D unresolved. CDR1 WSHSY and CDR2 SAAADI come from the germline V gene. V was trimmed by 8 bases and J by 6 bases, leaving 16 bases between them. The CDR3 has 13 residues. The chain's CDR3 is CASSTTAFAEAFF. The CDR3 DNA reads as TGCGCCAGCTCAACTACCGCGTTCGCTGAAGCTTTCTTT.

This CDR3 is CASSLGQGNQPQHF. CDR3 in DNA: TGTGCCAGCAGCCTGGGACAGGGAAATCAGCCCCAGCATTTT. This chain uses TRBV27 with TRBJ1-5; TRBD1 matches 9 bases. The junction had 4 bases not matched to a gene; V was cut back by 6 bases and J by 4 bases. This CDR3 contains 14 residues. CDR1 MNHEY and CDR2 SMNVEV come from the germline V gene (reference sequence).

This CDR3 reads CASSVSWETYNEQFF. CDR3 nucleotides: TGTGCCAGCTCAGTTTCGTGGGAGACTTACAATGAGCAGTTCTTC. The chain combines TRBV18 with TRBJ2-1; D possibly corresponds to TRBD2 (5 bases). The CDR3 runs 15 residues. Trimming took off 5 bases at V and 4 bases at J, with 15 bases between the two ends. The V gene's germline CDR1 is KGHSH and CDR2 LQKENI. The entire variable domain, with the rest obtained from reference TRBV18 and TRBJ2-1, is as follows: NAGVMQNPRHLVRRRGQEARLRCSPMKGHSHVYWYRQLPEEGLKFMVYLQKENIIDESGMPKERFSAEFPKEGPSILRIQQVVRGDSAAYFCASSVSWETYNEQFFGPGTRLTVL.

This chain connects TRBV5-5 to TRBJ1-2; 8 bases line up with TRBD1. Germline trimming cut 2 bases from V and 8 bases from J; bases unmatched to any gene: 5. The CDR3 is made up of 13 amino acids. Per the germline V gene, CDR1 is SGHKS and CDR2 is YYEKEE (reference sequence). The CDR3 spells CASSFTGGEGYTF. In DNA form, the CDR3 reads TGTGCCAGCAGCTTCACAGGGGGGGAAGGCTACACCTTC.

The CDR3: CASREGRNTEAFF. Written as DNA, the CDR3 is TGTGCCAGCAGGGAGGGGAGGAACACTGAAGCTTTCTTT. This chain uses TRBV2 with TRBJ1-1; D is perhaps TRBD1 (5 bases). Germline V gives CDR1 SNHLY, CDR2 FYNNEI. The V end was cut by 6 bases, the J end by 1 base, with 9 bases between. This CDR3 comprises 13 residues.

The chain links TRBV25-1 to TRBJ1-2; TRBD1 matches at 9 bases. The germline gives CDR1 MGHDK, CDR2 SYGVNS. Losses at the gene ends were 5 bases for V and 3 bases for J; bases not matched to a gene: 10. The CDR3 is 16 residues long. For the CDR3, the DNA is TGTGCCAGCAGTCAGCCCGGGACAGGGAAGGACTATGGCTACACCTTC. This codes for CASSQPGTGKDYGYTF.

V is TRBV5-1 and J is TRBJ1-2; no reliable D call. With 3 bases removed from V and 5 bases from J, the gap between germline ends came to 14 bases. The CDR3 contains 14 residues. Germline loops: CDR1 SGHRS, CDR2 YFSETQ. Here the CDR3 DNA reads TGCGCCAGCAGCTACAGATACCCTGATTATGGCTACACCTTC. It is translated as CASSYRYPDYGYTF.

The V and J genes are TRBV10-2 and TRBJ1-4; 7 nucleotides match TRBD1. From germline, CDR1 is WSHSY and CDR2 SAAADI. Trimming took 10 bases from V and 4 from J; bases not matched to a gene: 12. The CDR3 has 15 residues. This CDR3 reads CATTSDREFNEKLFF. The CDR3 bases are TGCGCCACCACCTCAGACAGGGAATTTAATGAAAAACTGTTTTTT.

V is TRBV7-3 and J is TRBJ2-3; no clear D. The germline CDR1 and CDR2 sequences are SGHTA and FQGTGA. Trimming left V 3 bases short and J 3 bases short, with 7 bases between. This CDR3 has 13 amino acids. The CDR3 loop is CASSFVRTDTQYF. CDR3 nucleotides: TGTGCCAGCAGCTTTGTGAGGACAGATACGCAGTATTTT. Looking up the rest from reference TRBV7-3 and TRBJ2-3 gives the full variable domain: GAGVSQTPSNKVTEKGKYVELRCDPISGHTALYWYRQSLGQGPEFLIYFQGTGAADDSGLPNDRFFAVRPEGSVSTLKIQRTERGDSAVYLCASSFVRTDTQYFGPGTRLTVL.

V and J are TRBV28 and TRBJ1-2, with D possibly TRBD1 on 5 matching bases. The CDR3 runs 17 residues. The germline V gene has CDR1 MDHEN and CDR2 SYDVKM. Trimming shortened V by 1 base and J by 2 bases, and 17 bases separated the two germline ends. The CDR3 protein is CASSLSTAGKTNYGYTF. The CDR3 DNA reads as TGTGCCAGCAGTTTATCAACGGCAGGGAAGACAAACTATGGCTACACCTTC.

The chain carries TRBV10-3 and TRBJ2-6; no clear D. Germline-derived CDR1 and CDR2 are ENHRY and SYGVKD. Trimming left V 7 bases short and J 0 bases short, with 10 bases between. The CDR3 is made up of 15 amino acids. The DNA of the CDR3 is TGTGCCATCACGGCAGGCCTCTCTGGGGCCAACGTCCTGACTTTC. Its translation: CAITAGLSGANVLTF.

The chain carries TRBV4-1 and TRBJ2-1; maybe TRBD1 (5 bases). The germline gives CDR1 MGHRA, CDR2 YSYEKL. V was trimmed by 0 bases and J by 9 bases, leaving 18 bases between them. There are 16 residues in the CDR3. The CDR3 loop is CASSQESQGSSGEQFF. CDR3 coding DNA: TGCGCCAGCAGCCAAGAGAGCCAGGGCTCATCGGGTGAGCAGTTCTTC.

This sequence joins TRBV9 and TRBJ1-2; D is undetermined. V dropped 0 bases and J dropped 0 bases, with 9 bases sitting between them. Germline assignment: CDR1 SGDLS and CDR2 YYNGEE. CDR3 length: 15 residues. This CDR3 reads CASSVAHSANYGYTF. The CDR3 DNA is TGTGCCAGCAGCGTAGCTCACTCGGCTAACTATGGCTACACCTTC.

The chain has TRBV19 and TRBJ1-1; 8 bases map to TRBD1. Germline loops: CDR1 LNHDA, CDR2 SQIVND (reference sequence). The length of the CDR3 is 14 residues. Trimming removed 4 bases from V and 1 base from J; junction bases left unmatched: 2. CDR3 DNA: TGTGCCAGTAGTACGGACAGGGCGAACACTGAAGCTTTCTTT. This sequence encodes CASSTDRANTEAFF.

This chain uses TRBV5-4 with TRBJ2-3; D is unclear. CDR1 is SGHNT and CDR2 is YYREEE in the germline V gene (reference sequence). Trimming left V 6 bases short and J 0 bases short, with 14 bases between. The CDR3 is 15 amino acids. The chain's CDR3 is CASTIAERSTDTQYF. The DNA for the CDR3 is TGTGCCAGCACCATCGCGGAGCGAAGCACAGATACGCAGTATTTT. Full variable domain (remainder filled in from reference TRBV5-4 and TRBJ2-3): ETGVTQSPTHLIKTRGQQVTLRCSSQSGHNTVSWYQQALGQGPQFIFQYYREEENGRGNFPPRFSGLQFPNYSSELNVNALELDDSALYLCASTIAERSTDTQYFGPGTRLTVL.

The chain couples TRBV29-1 to TRBJ1-1; D remains ambiguous. The CDR3 totals 14 residues. Germline lookup yields CDR1 SQVTM and CDR2 ANQGSEA. The V end was cut by 4 bases, the J end by 0 bases, with 12 bases between. CDR3 amino acids: CSVVRSQMNTEAFF. CDR3 in DNA: TGCAGCGTTGTGAGGAGTCAGATGAACACTGAAGCTTTCTTT.

The gene calls are TRBV6-1 and TRBJ2-5; possible D gene TRBD2, 6 bases. V gave up 0 bases and J gave up 1 base, with 9 bases separating them. In germline, CDR1 is MNHNS, CDR2 SASEGT. This CDR3 has 15 amino acids. CDR3 DNA sequence: TGTGCCAGCAGTGAAGCGCGGGGTCCCCAAGAGACCCAGTACTTC. Amino acid sequence: CASSEARGPQETQYF.

Worth noting for this clone: The sample holds other DNA sequences that translate to the same CDR3. The chain carries TRBV19 and TRBJ2-3; 8 bases agree with TRBD2. J gave up 1 base and V 6 bases, and 0 bases lay outside the gene matches. This CDR3 is built from 13 residues. CDR1 LNHDA and CDR2 SQIVND come from the germline V gene (reference sequence). CDR3 amino acids: CASRREGTDTQYF. As DNA, the CDR3 is TGTGCCAGTAGGCGGGAGGGCACAGATACGCAGTATTTT.

On this clone itself: One end of the junction is discordant with germline, which a read error may explain. The chain combines TRBV7-7 with TRBJ2-5; 11 bases fit TRBD2. Germline loops: CDR1 SSHAT, CDR2 FNYEAQ (reference sequence). The CDR3 consists of 15 residues. In DNA form, the CDR3 reads TGTGCTAGCAGCTTAGGACTAGCGGGCGTTGAGGCCCAGTACTTC. Its protein product is CASSLGLAGVEAQYF.

The rearrangement uses TRBV2 and TRBJ2-1; 11 bases map to TRBD2. CDR1 and CDR2 (germline): SNHLY, FYNNEI. The CDR3 runs to 17 residues. V was pared by 5 bases and J by 6 bases, with 12 bases of the junction left unmatched. CDR3 bases: TGTGCCAGCAGTCTTAATTATCTCGGGACTAGCGGCAATGAGCAGTTCTTC. Translating gives CASSLNYLGTSGNEQFF.

Concerning this clone: Its ends do not fully match the called genes, so a read error is possible. J is TRBJ1-1 and V is TRBV11-3; 8 positions match TRBD1. The germline V gene has CDR1 SGHNT and CDR2 YENEEA. This CDR3 has 18 residues. DNA for the CDR3: TGTGCCAGCAGCTTTCGCCGCTCATCCGGGACAGGAAACACTAAAGCTTTCTTT. This encodes CASSFRRSSGTGNTKAFF.

This clone showed up just a few times. This sequence joins TRBV5-1 and TRBJ2-1, with 7 bases matching TRBD1. Germline CDR1 and CDR2: SGHRS and YFSETQ. The CDR3 contains 14 residues. The V gene end was trimmed by 6 bases and the J gene end by 7 bases; junction bases not matched to a gene: 10. The CDR3 spells CASNPDRQVNEQFF. CDR3 bases: TGCGCCAGCAACCCGGACAGGCAGGTGAATGAGCAGTTCTTC.

This clone was found a few times. The chain employs TRBV5-4 and TRBJ1-4, with TRBD1 matching 8 bases. The CDR3 has 16 residues. J lost 3 bases, V lost 3 bases, and 7 bases had no gene match. Looked up from germline, CDR1 is SGHNT and CDR2 is YYREEE (reference sequence). The DNA for the CDR3 is TGTGCCAGCAGCTGGGGGACAGGCCTATCTAATGAAAAACTGTTTTTT. This encodes CASSWGTGLSNEKLFF. The full variable domain, in which reference TRBV5-4 and TRBJ1-4 provide the parts outside the CDR3, is ETGVTQSPTHLIKTRGQQVTLRCSSQSGHNTVSWYQQALGQGPQFIFQYYREEENGRGNFPPRFSGLQFPNYSSELNVNALELDDSALYLCASSWGTGLSNEKLFFGSGTQLSVL.

This sequence joins TRBV5-3 and TRBJ1-1; D might be TRBD1 (5 bases). Being an ORF, TRBV5-3 has a function that is uncertain. The V end was cut by 10 bases, the J end by 8 bases, with 18 bases between. The CDR3 is 12 residues long. The DNA of the CDR3 is TGTGCCGAGCCGGTTACAGACAGCGAAGCTTTCTTT. Translated, it gives CAEPVTDSEAFF.

This clone turned up a few times. For the CDR3, the DNA is TGTGCCAGCAGCCCGGAACAGGATAACACTGAAGCTTTCTTT. Protein: CASSPEQDNTEAFF. The gene calls are TRBV5-4 and TRBJ1-1, with D possibly matching TRBD1 (5 bases). V lost 4 bases and J 2 bases, leaving 12 bases between the germline ends. In germline, CDR1 is SGHNT, CDR2 YYREEE (reference sequence). The CDR3 sequence is 14 residues long.